A selection of T cell receptor beta chains follows, all from one sample in a study of radiotherapy plus CTLA-4 blockade in lung cancer. Generated by immunoSEQ multiplex PCR, the TCRdb table keeps only in-frame clones and is missing some. Of over 35,000 clones detected, over 60% appear once; the ten largest clones hold approximately 2.4%. Here the sequenced sample was peripheral blood, taken from a patient treated with radiotherapy plus ipilimumab. All receptors derive from a human donor with non-small cell lung cancer whose response to radiotherapy plus ipilimumab could not be evaluated. CDR3s include the opening cysteine and the closing phenylalanine or tryptophan. A D gene is named only where the DNA matches it firmly. Rows may omit the clone size; those that give it use once, few, many or a size class.

CDR3aa: CASSEESGYSPLHF
CDR3nt: TGTGCCAGCAGTGAAGAGTCAGGGTACTCACCCCTCCACTTT
j_gene: TRBJ1-6
abundance: NA
v_gene: TRBV6-4
d_gene: NA

CDR3aa: CAWSRDRPRGYTF
CDR3nt: TGTGCCTGGAGTCGGGACAGACCTAGAGGCTACACCTTC
j_gene: TRBJ1-2
abundance: NA
v_gene: TRBV30
d_gene: TRBD1

CDR3aa: CASSQALAGAVYNEQFF
CDR3nt: TGCGCCAGCAGCCAAGCTCTAGCGGGAGCGGTCTACAATGAGCAGTTCTTC
j_gene: TRBJ2-1
abundance: NA
v_gene: TRBV4-1
d_gene: TRBD2

CDR3aa: CASMGRTSGRVRHEQYF
CDR3nt: TGTGCCAGCATGGGGAGGACTAGCGGGAGGGTCCGGCACGAGCAGTACTTC
j_gene: TRBJ2-7
abundance: NA
v_gene: TRBV27
d_gene: TRBD2

CDR3aa: CASSLGGVSGGAGETQYF
CDR3nt: TGTGCCAGCAGCTTAGGCGGGGTTAGCGGGGGGGCCGGGGAGACCCAGTACTTC
j_gene: TRBJ2-5
abundance: NA
v_gene: TRBV7-2
d_gene: TRBD2

CDR3aa: CASRRREDRDYGYTF
CDR3nt: TGTGCCAGCCGCAGACGTGAGGACAGGGACTATGGCTACACCTTC
j_gene: TRBJ1-2
abundance: NA
v_gene: TRBV19
d_gene: TRBD1

CDR3aa: CASSLGGGISYEQYF
CDR3nt: TGTGCCAGCAGCTTAGGTGGAGGGATATCCTACGAGCAGTACTTC
j_gene: TRBJ2-7
abundance: NA
v_gene: TRBV5-5
d_gene: NA

CDR3aa: CASSPQGADYGYTF
CDR3nt: TGTGCCAGCTCACCACAGGGGGCCGACTATGGCTACACCTTC
j_gene: TRBJ1-2
abundance: once
v_gene: TRBV18
d_gene: TRBD1

CDR3aa: CASCKAGNTGELFF
CDR3nt: TGCGCCAGCTGTAAGGCAGGGAACACCGGGGAGCTGTTTTTT
j_gene: TRBJ2-2
abundance: NA
v_gene: TRBV5-1
d_gene: NA

CDR3aa: CASSLATLAGGLTDTQYF
CDR3nt: TGTGCCAGCAGCTTAGCGACACTAGCGGGGGGGTTAACAGATACGCAGTATTTT
j_gene: TRBJ2-3
abundance: NA
v_gene: TRBV7-2
d_gene: TRBD2

CDR3aa: CASSSRGLRTTNEKLFF
CDR3nt: TGTGCCAGTAGTAGCAGGGGGTTAAGGACAACTAATGAAAAACTGTTTTTT
j_gene: TRBJ1-4
abundance: NA
v_gene: TRBV19
d_gene: TRBD1

CDR3aa: CASSVGTSGYYEQYF
CDR3nt: TGTGCCAGCAGCGTAGGGACTAGCGGGTACTACGAGCAGTACTTC
j_gene: TRBJ2-7
abundance: NA
v_gene: TRBV9
d_gene: TRBD2

CDR3aa: CASSISGGEDTQYF
CDR3nt: TGTGCCAGCAGCATTAGCGGGGGGGAAGATACGCAGTATTTT
j_gene: TRBJ2-3
abundance: NA
v_gene: TRBV7-3
d_gene: TRBD2

CDR3aa: CASSPRGGRTGTETQYF
CDR3nt: TGCGCCAGCAGCCCAAGGGGGGGACGGACAGGGACGGAGACCCAGTACTTC
j_gene: TRBJ2-5
abundance: NA
v_gene: TRBV4-3
d_gene: NA

CDR3aa: CASSPGTGGPNQPQHF
CDR3nt: TGTGCCAGCTCCCCAGGGACAGGGGGCCCTAATCAGCCCCAGCATTTT
j_gene: TRBJ1-5
abundance: once
v_gene: TRBV18
d_gene: TRBD1

CDR3aa: CASRHPGQGHYEQYF
CDR3nt: TGTGCCAGCAGACACCCGGGACAGGGACACTACGAGCAGTACTTC
j_gene: TRBJ2-7
abundance: few
v_gene: TRBV6-5
d_gene: TRBD1

CDR3aa: CASSLVLAGVNEQFF
CDR3nt: TGTGCCAGCAGCTTAGTCCTAGCGGGGGTCAATGAGCAGTTCTTC
j_gene: TRBJ2-1
abundance: NA
v_gene: TRBV7-9
d_gene: TRBD2

CDR3aa: CASTGGSLRNTIYF
CDR3nt: TGTGCCAGCACCGGCGGCAGCCTGCGAAACACCATATATTTT
j_gene: TRBJ1-3
abundance: once
v_gene: TRBV7-3
d_gene: NA

CDR3aa: CASSRSGYGNTIYF
CDR3nt: TGTGCCAGCAGCCGAAGCGGGTATGGAAACACCATATATTTT
j_gene: TRBJ1-3
abundance: few
v_gene: TRBV7-2
d_gene: NA

CDR3aa: CASSLVVETQYF
CDR3nt: TGTGCCAGCAGCTTAGTCGTGGAGACCCAGTACTTC
j_gene: TRBJ2-5
abundance: NA
v_gene: TRBV7-2
d_gene: NA

CDR3aa: CASSLGFEQYF
CDR3nt: TGTGCCAGCAGCCTCGGTTTCGAGCAGTACTTC
j_gene: TRBJ2-7
abundance: NA
v_gene: TRBV6-5
d_gene: NA

CDR3aa: CASSLVSGVWEQYF
CDR3nt: TGTGCCAGCAGCTTAGTGTCGGGGGTGTGGGAGCAGTACTTC
j_gene: TRBJ2-7
abundance: NA
v_gene: TRBV7-8
d_gene: NA

CDR3aa: CSASGRGAFF
CDR3nt: TGCAGTGCTAGCGGGCGGGGAGCTTTCTTT
j_gene: TRBJ1-1
abundance: NA
v_gene: TRBV20-1
d_gene: NA

CDR3aa: CSVGQGADQPQHF
CDR3nt: TGCAGCGTGGGACAGGGGGCCGATCAGCCCCAGCATTTT
j_gene: TRBJ1-5
abundance: NA
v_gene: TRBV29-1
d_gene: TRBD1

CDR3aa: CASSLNPGNYGYTF
CDR3nt: TGTGCCAGCAGCTTAAATCCAGGGAACTATGGCTACACCTTC
j_gene: TRBJ1-2
abundance: NA
v_gene: TRBV7-3
d_gene: NA

CDR3aa: CASSPRDMINSPLHF
CDR3nt: TGTGCCAGCAGTCCTCGTGACATGATCAATTCACCCCTCCACTTT
j_gene: TRBJ1-6
abundance: NA
v_gene: TRBV28
d_gene: NA